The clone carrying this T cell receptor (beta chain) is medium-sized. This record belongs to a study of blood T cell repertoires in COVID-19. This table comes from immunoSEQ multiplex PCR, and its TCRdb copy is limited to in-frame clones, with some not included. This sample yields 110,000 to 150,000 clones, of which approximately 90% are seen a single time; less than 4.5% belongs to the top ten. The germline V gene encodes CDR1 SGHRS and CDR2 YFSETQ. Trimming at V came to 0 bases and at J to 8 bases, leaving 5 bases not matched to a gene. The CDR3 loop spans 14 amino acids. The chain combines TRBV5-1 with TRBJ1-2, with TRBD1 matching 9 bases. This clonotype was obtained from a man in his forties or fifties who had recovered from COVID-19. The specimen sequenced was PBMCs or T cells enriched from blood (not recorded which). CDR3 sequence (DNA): TGCGCCAGCAGCTTGGGACAGGGGGTAGAAGGCTACACCTTC. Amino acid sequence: CASSLGQGVEGYTF.